This T cell receptor (beta chain) is drawn from a study of T cells in localized non-small cell lung cancer. The sampled adjacent lung lay at least 2 cm from the tumor margin and showed no atypia. Only in-frame clones appear in the TCRdb table, and some are missing; sequencing was by immunoSEQ multiplex PCR. The data contain 850 to 1,000 clones, about 20% of them singletons. Concerning this clone itself: The antigen is not known.

This CDR3 comprises 14 residues. The V gene lost 6 bases and the J gene lost 0 bases, with 11 bases spanning the gap. Germline CDR1 and CDR2: SGHRS and YFSETQ. Study-wide points: Researchers found a median 57 of the top 100 tumor clones in adjacent lung.

Sequencing was performed on normal lung tissue next to the tumor, taken before any cancer treatment. The V gene is TRBV5-1, the J gene TRBJ2-3, with D possibly being TRBD2 (6 bases). This receptor was obtained from a male donor older than 55 with stage II squamous cell lung carcinoma. The CDR3 is CASNGGASTDTQYF. DNA of the CDR3: TGCGCCAGCAACGGAGGGGCTAGCACAGATACGCAGTATTTT.